Below, 23 T cell receptor beta chains from the same sample are listed, as sequenced in a study of T cells in Graves' hyperthyroidism and ophthalmopathy. Amplified TCR beta CDR3 regions derived from RNA transcripts. HTBI primers were used for first-round RT-PCR of the TCR CDR3. Each CDR3 protein gets one entry after TCRdb re-called the multiplex PCR reads with MiXCR. This sample has about 380,000 distinct CDR3 sequences, with roughly 20% found just once. The sequenced material came from blood. All receptors come from a man younger than 35 with Graves' ophthalmopathy.

This clonotype showed up many times. This chain uses TRBV6-2 or TRBV6-3 with TRBJ1-5; TRBD1 matches 11 bases. The V and J ends lost 4 bases and 6 bases, in that order; junction bases with no gene match: 5. The CDR3 runs to 15 residues. Germline-derived CDR1 and CDR2 are MNHEY and SVGEGT. This CDR3 reads CASSWGTGGSQPQHF. DNA for the CDR3: TGTGCCAGCAGTTGGGGGACAGGGGGATCTCAGCCCCAGCATTTT.

There are many counts of this clonotype. The CDR3 DNA sequence: TGTGCCAGCAGCCAAGCGAACACTGAAGCTTTCTTT. Protein product: CASSQANTEAFF. V gene TRBV3-1 combines with J gene TRBJ1-1; D gene ambiguous. The CDR3 totals 12 residues. Trimming removed 1 base at V and 1 base at J, with 1 base between. Germline values: CDR1 LGHDT, CDR2 YNNKEL (reference sequence).

This clonotype was seen many times. The DNA for the CDR3 is TGCGCCAGCAGCGTAGGGACTAGCGGCCCCCTGAGGGAGCAGTACTTC. Amino acids: CASSVGTSGPLREQYF. J is TRBJ2-7 and V is TRBV5-1; TRBD2 aligns across 11 bases. The V segment lost 4 bases and the J segment 7 bases; nucleotides outside the gene matches: 13. CDR3 size: 16 residues. Germline V gene data show CDR1 as SGHRS and CDR2 as YFSETQ.

Here the CDR3 reads CASSHGGDQPQHF. CDR3 sequence (DNA): TGTGCCAGCAGCCATGGGGGCGATCAGCCCCAGCATTTT. The chain links TRBV7-9 to TRBJ1-5, with D possibly matching TRBD1 (6 bases). Trimming pared 5 bases from V and 5 bases from J, leaving 10 bases between. Germline V gene data show CDR1 as SEHNR and CDR2 as FQNEAQ (reference sequence). The CDR3 has 13 amino acids.

This clonotype was detected ten times or more. This sequence joins TRBV20-1 and TRBJ2-1; 15 nucleotides match TRBD2. The CDR3 totals 15 residues. J gave up 7 bases and V 5 bases, and 6 bases lay outside the gene matches. In germline, CDR1 is DFQATT, CDR2 SNEGSKA (reference sequence). As DNA, the CDR3 is TGCAGTGCTCCGGGACTAGCGGGGGGCTGGAATGAGCAGTTCTTC. As protein: CSAPGLAGGWNEQFF.

This clonotype came up a few times. The chain recombines TRBV18 with TRBJ1-5, with D perhaps TRBD1 (5 bases). The CDR3 has 14 amino acids. The germline V and J ends were trimmed by 4 bases and 3 bases, with 10 bases remaining between them. Germline V gene data show CDR1 as KGHSH and CDR2 as LQKENI. In DNA form, the CDR3 reads TGTGCCAGCTCACAGGGGCCCTCCAATCAGCCCCAGCATTTT. Amino acids: CASSQGPSNQPQHF.

The chain carries TRBV7-9 and TRBJ2-1, with D maybe TRBD2 (7 bases). This CDR3 is built from 16 residues. V was pared by 6 bases and J by 0 bases, with 15 bases between. The germline gives CDR1 SEHNR, CDR2 FQNEAQ (reference sequence). CDR3 coding DNA: TGTGCCAGCAGTTACTCGAGGGGGGGCTCCTACAATGAGCAGTTCTTC. Translated: CASSYSRGGSYNEQFF.

The chain combines TRBV7-9 with TRBJ2-3, with D hard to call. V lost 5 bases and J 4 bases, leaving 16 bases between the germline ends. This CDR3 is 15 amino acids long. In germline, CDR1 is SEHNR, CDR2 FQNEAQ (reference sequence). This CDR3 reads CASSPVSLGADTQYF. In DNA form, the CDR3 reads TGTGCCAGCAGCCCAGTCAGTCTTGGGGCAGATACGCAGTATTTT.

This clonotype was seen at least ten times. V usage is TRBV28 and J usage is TRBJ1-2; a possible D gene is TRBD1 (6 bases). The germline CDR1 and CDR2 sequences are MDHEN and SYDVKM. The CDR3 loop spans 13 amino acids. The ends were cut back, 8 bases at V and 6 bases at J, with 16 bases in the middle. CDR3 region: CASFDTGRDGYTF. The DNA of the CDR3 is TGTGCCAGCTTTGACACAGGGCGCGATGGCTACACCTTC.

The rearrangement joins TRBV3-1 to TRBJ2-3; the D is unclear. CDR3 length: 13 residues. The germline gives CDR1 LGHDT, CDR2 YNNKEL (reference sequence). V lost 1 base and J lost 2, with 4 bases in between. In DNA form, the CDR3 reads TGTGCCAGCAGCCAAGTCGCCACAGATACGCAGTATTTT. Translated: CASSQVATDTQYF.

This chain connects TRBV6-1 to TRBJ2-3; TRBD1 matches at 7 bases. Germline CDR1 and CDR2: MNHNS and SASEGT. V shed 6 bases and J 2 bases; nucleotides not matched to a gene: 5. CDR3 length equals 14 residues. CDR3 coding DNA: TGTGCCAGCAGACCGGGACAGATCACAGATACGCAGTATTTT. Protein sequence: CASRPGQITDTQYF.

This clonotype was counted many times. The CDR3 region is CASSIFDSNQPQHF. As DNA, the CDR3 is TGTGCCAGTAGTATTTTTGATAGCAATCAGCCCCAGCATTTT. V usage is TRBV19 and J usage is TRBJ1-5, with no clear D. This CDR3 has 14 residues. Germline V lookup: CDR1 LNHDA, CDR2 SQIVND (reference sequence). Trimming took 3 bases from V and 0 from J, leaving 6 bases between them.

This chain links TRBV2 with TRBJ2-1, with D perhaps matching TRBD2 (6 bases). The CDR3 length is 16 residues. Germline V gene data show CDR1 as SNHLY and CDR2 as FYNNEI. Trimming shortened V by 6 bases and J by 5 bases, and 20 bases separated the two germline ends. CDR3 sequence (DNA): TGTGCCAGCAGCCCAGGGTCGGGAGTTGGGCACAATGAGCAGTTCTTC. Protein: CASSPGSGVGHNEQFF.

The sample holds a few counts of this clonotype. The chain carries TRBV20-1 and TRBJ2-7; TRBD1 aligns across 9 bases. The trim removed 4 bases at V and 0 bases at J, leaving 7 bases unmatched. The CDR3 is 15 amino acids. CDR1 and CDR2 from the germline V gene are DFQATT and SNEGSKA (reference sequence). CDR3 bases: TGCAGTGCTACCCTGGGACAGGGCACCTCCTACGAGCAGTACTTC. It encodes CSATLGQGTSYEQYF.

This clonotype occurred many times. V is TRBV18 and J is TRBJ2-5; no firm D call. The CDR3 is 12 residues long. V was shortened by 0 bases and J by 3 bases, with 2 bases between the two germline ends. The germline CDR1 and CDR2 sequences are KGHSH and LQKENI. The chain's CDR3 is CASSPPKETQYF. CDR3 nucleotides: TGTGCCAGCTCACCACCAAAAGAGACCCAGTACTTC.

The table lists this clonotype with a few counts. Mismatch with germline at one junction end may stem from a read error. This chain joins TRBV20-1 and TRBJ1-5; 7 nucleotides align to TRBD1. CDR1 DFQATT and CDR2 SNEGSKA come from the germline V gene (reference sequence). This CDR3 is 17 amino acids long. This CDR3 reads CNARPFRGRDSNQPQHF. The CDR3 DNA follows: TGCAATGCTAGGCCATTTAGGGGGCGAGATAGCAATCAGCCCCAGCATTTT.

As to this clonotype: A read error may explain this, as a much larger clone is one base away. The CDR3 loop reads CAGSLDRKIGYTF. CDR3 DNA sequence: TGCGCCGGCAGCTTGGATAGAAAGATCGGCTACACCTTC. This chain links TRBV5-1 with TRBJ1-2; D is undetermined. This CDR3 comprises 13 residues. From germline, CDR1 is SGHRS and CDR2 YFSETQ.

Only a few counts were recorded for this clonotype. V gene TRBV19 combines with J gene TRBJ1-1; no clear D gene. The CDR3 covers 11 residues. Germline CDR1 is LNHDA and CDR2 is SQIVND (reference sequence). V lost 2 bases and J lost 8, with 6 bases in between. CDR3 nucleotides: TGTGCCAGTAGTATATGGGGAGAAGCTTTCTTT. Translated, it gives CASSIWGEAFF.

Of note for this clonotype: A read error may be the cause here, since a much bigger clone is one base away. The chain links TRBV11-2 to TRBJ1-4; D remains unclear. V shed 1 base and J shed 5 bases, with 14 bases lying between them. The CDR3 loop spans 16 amino acids. Germline loops: CDR1 SGHAT, CDR2 FQNNGV. The CDR3: CASSLVSGKTNEKLFF. CDR3 DNA sequence: TGTGCCAGCAGCTTAGTCAGCGGGAAAACCAATGAAAAACTGTTTTTT. The full variable domain, with the rest looked up from reference TRBV11-2 and TRBJ1-4, is EAGVAQSPRYKIIEKRQSVAFWCNPISGHATLYWYQQILGQGPKLLIQFQNNGVVDDSQLPKDRFSAERLKGVDSTLKIQPAKLEDSAVYLCASSLVSGKTNEKLFFGSGTQLSVL.

This clonotype was seen only a few times. V and J are TRBV9 and TRBJ2-2, with 11 bases lining up with TRBD1. This CDR3 has 15 amino acids. Looked up from germline, CDR1 is SGDLS and CDR2 is YYNGEE. J was trimmed by 6 bases and V by 2 bases; bases with no gene match: 3. The CDR3, as DNA: TGTGCCAGCAGCGTCGGACAGGGGGCCGCCGGGGAGCTGTTTTTT. Translation gives CASSVGQGAAGELFF.

The sample holds a few counts of this clonotype. The chain recombines TRBV7-8 with TRBJ1-5, with D tentatively TRBD1 (5 bases). The CDR3 spans 16 residues. V shed 5 bases and J shed 2 bases, with 16 bases lying between them. Germline values: CDR1 SGHVS, CDR2 FQNEAQ. Here the CDR3 reads CASSPRGNRGNQPQHF. In nucleotides, the CDR3 is TGTGCCAGCAGCCCGAGGGGAAATCGTGGCAATCAGCCCCAGCATTTT.

This clonotype has ten or more counts. This chain links TRBV12-3 or TRBV12-4 with TRBJ1-6; D may be TRBD1 (5 bases). This CDR3 region has 13 residues. Trimming stripped 7 bases from V and 6 bases from J, with 10 bases between. DNA of the CDR3: TGTGCCAGCACTAGGAGGGGTAATTCACCCCTCCACTTT. Its protein is CASTRRGNSPLHF.

At least ten counts were recorded for this clonotype. V is TRBV20-1 and J is TRBJ2-7; the D gene is possibly TRBD1 (5 bases). From germline, CDR1 is DFQATT and CDR2 SNEGSKA (reference sequence). V lost 4 bases and J lost 3, with 10 bases in between. The CDR3 has 12 amino acids. As DNA, the CDR3 is TGCAGTGCTAAGGGCAGGGTCTACGAGCAGTACTTC. This gives the protein CSAKGRVYEQYF.